The 2 T cell receptor beta chains below come from one sample, sequenced in a study of blood T cell repertoires in COVID-19. Clones were sequenced by immunoSEQ multiplex PCR, and TCRdb holds only the in-frame ones, with some missing. The sample yields 180,000 or so clones, about 80% seen once. The sample was peripheral blood. The receptors originated from a woman between 50 and 59 years old with active or convalescent COVID-19.

The rearrangement links TRBV7-2 to TRBJ1-5, with D perhaps matching TRBD1 (5 bases). The CDR3 sequence is 14 residues long. V shed 5 bases and J shed 5 bases, with 13 bases lying between them. CDR1 and CDR2 (germline): SGHTA, FQGNSA. This CDR3 reads CASSAGGGYQPQHF. DNA of the CDR3: TGTGCCAGCAGCGCCGGTGGGGGGTATCAGCCCCAGCATTTT.

The chain uses TRBV29-1 and TRBJ1-1, with 7 positions matching TRBD1. Germline trimming cut 5 bases from V and 5 bases from J; bases unmatched to any gene: 8. Germline V CDR1 and CDR2: SQVTM, ANQGSEA. The CDR3 runs 13 residues. DNA for the CDR3: TGCAGCGTTAATCAGGGGGTGGGAACTGAAGCTTTCTTT. It yields the protein CSVNQGVGTEAFF. The variable domain in full, with the rest retrieved from reference TRBV29-1 and TRBJ1-1, is SAVISQKPSRDICQRGTSLTIQCQVDSQVTMMFWYRQQPGQSLTLIATANQGSEATYESGFVIDKFPISRPNLTFSTLTVSNMSPEDSSIYLCSVNQGVGTEAFFGQGTRLTVV.